The entry that follows covers one T cell receptor (beta chain) sequence. Its antigen is undetermined. This specimen comes from a study of cytomegalovirus exposure and HLA in healthy donors. Findings and limits, study-wide: Indistinguishability led to the exclusion of some V segments, TRBV6-2 and TRBV6-3 included.

The PCR ran on 60 Vbeta and 13 Jbeta primers. The table came from immunoSEQ multiplex PCR; TCRdb's copy has only in-frame clones and leaves some out. The profile covers fewer than 95,000 clones, with around 76% appearing a single time and approximately 0.56% taken by the ten largest. The J segment lost 3 bases and the V segment lost 2 bases, leaving 3 bases of the junction unmatched. Germline CDR1 and CDR2: WSHSY and SAAADI. This CDR3 spans 15 amino acids. The specimen was PBMCs. This receptor was obtained from a man aged 30 to 45 in good health and CMV-seronegative. The chain couples TRBV10-2 to TRBJ2-1; 8 bases fit TRBD2. CDR3 loop: CASSESSGVYNEQFF. CDR3 nucleotide sequence: TGCGCCAGCAGTGAGAGTAGCGGGGTCTACAATGAGCAGTTCTTC.